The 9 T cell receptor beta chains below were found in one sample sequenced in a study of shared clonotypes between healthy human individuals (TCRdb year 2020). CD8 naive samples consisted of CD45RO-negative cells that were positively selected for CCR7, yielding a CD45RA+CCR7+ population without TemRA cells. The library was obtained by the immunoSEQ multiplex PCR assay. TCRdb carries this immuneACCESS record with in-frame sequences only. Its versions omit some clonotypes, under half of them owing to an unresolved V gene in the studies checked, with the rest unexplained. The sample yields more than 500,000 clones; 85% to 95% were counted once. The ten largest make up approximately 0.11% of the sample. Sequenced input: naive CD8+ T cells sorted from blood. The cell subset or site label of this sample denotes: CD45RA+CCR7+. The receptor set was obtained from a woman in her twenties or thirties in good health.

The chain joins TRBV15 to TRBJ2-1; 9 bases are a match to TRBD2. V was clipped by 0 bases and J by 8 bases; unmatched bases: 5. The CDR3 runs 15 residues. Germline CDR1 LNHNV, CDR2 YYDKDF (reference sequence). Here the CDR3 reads CATSRDLASGDEQFF. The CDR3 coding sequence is TGTGCCACCAGCAGAGATTTGGCTAGCGGGGATGAGCAGTTCTTC. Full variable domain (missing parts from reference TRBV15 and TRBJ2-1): DAMVIQNPRYQVTQFGKPVTLSCSQTLNHNVMYWYQQKSSQAPKLLFHYYDKDFNNEADTPDNFQSRRPNTSFCFLDIRSPGLGDTAMYLCATSRDLASGDEQFFGPGTRLTVL.

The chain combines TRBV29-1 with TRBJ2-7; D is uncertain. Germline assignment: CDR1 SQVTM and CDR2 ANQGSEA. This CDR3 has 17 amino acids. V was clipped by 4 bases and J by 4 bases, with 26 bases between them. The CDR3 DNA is TGCAGCGTTGGAGGCAGTTTATCCGGCAGAAACCTATACGAGCAGTACTTC. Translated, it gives CSVGGSLSGRNLYEQYF.

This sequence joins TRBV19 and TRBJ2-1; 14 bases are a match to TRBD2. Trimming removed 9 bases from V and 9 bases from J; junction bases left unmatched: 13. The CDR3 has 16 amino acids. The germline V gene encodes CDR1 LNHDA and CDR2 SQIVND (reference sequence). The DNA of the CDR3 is TGTGCCAGCGGGCTTACGGGACTAGCGGGAGACGTTGAGCAGTTCTTC. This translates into CASGLTGLAGDVEQFF. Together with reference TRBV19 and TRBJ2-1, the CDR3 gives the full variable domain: DGGITQSPKYLFRKEGQNVTLSCEQNLNHDAMYWYRQDPGQGLRLIYYSQIVNDFQKGDIAEGYSVSREKKESFPLTVTSAQKNPTAFYLCASGLTGLAGDVEQFFGPGTRLTVL.

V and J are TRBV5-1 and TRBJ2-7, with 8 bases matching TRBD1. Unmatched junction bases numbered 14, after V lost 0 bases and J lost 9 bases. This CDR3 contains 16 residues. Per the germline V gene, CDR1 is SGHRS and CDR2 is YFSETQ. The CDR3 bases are TGCGCCAGCAGCTTGGAACCGGACAGGGTAACTACTCGGCAGTACTTC. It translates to CASSLEPDRVTTRQYF. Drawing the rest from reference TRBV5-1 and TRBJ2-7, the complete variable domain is KAGVTQTPRYLIKTRGQQVTLSCSPISGHRSVSWYQQTPGQGLQFLFEYFSETQRNKGNFPGRFSGRQFSNSRSEMNVSTLELGDSALYLCASSLEPDRVTTRQYFGPGTRLTVT.

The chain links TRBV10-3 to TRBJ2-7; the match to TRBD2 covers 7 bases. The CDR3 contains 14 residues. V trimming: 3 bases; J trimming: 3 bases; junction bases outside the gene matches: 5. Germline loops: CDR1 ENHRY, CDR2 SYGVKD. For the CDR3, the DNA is TGTGCCATCAGTGACCCGCCTAGCGGCTACGAGCAGTACTTC. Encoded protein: CAISDPPSGYEQYF.

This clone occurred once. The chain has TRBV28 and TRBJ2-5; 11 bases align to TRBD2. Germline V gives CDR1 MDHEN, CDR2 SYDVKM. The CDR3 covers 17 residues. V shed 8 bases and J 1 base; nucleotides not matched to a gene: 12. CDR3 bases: TGTGCCAGCCGCACAGGGGGTCTAGCGGGAGGCCAAGAGACCCAGTACTTC. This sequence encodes CASRTGGLAGGQETQYF.

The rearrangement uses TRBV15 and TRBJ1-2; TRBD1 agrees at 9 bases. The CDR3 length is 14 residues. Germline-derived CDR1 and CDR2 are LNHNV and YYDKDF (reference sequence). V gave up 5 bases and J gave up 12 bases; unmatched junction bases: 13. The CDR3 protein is CATSGGVDRGRNTF. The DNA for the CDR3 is TGTGCCACCAGCGGCGGGGTGGACAGGGGAAGGAACACCTTC.

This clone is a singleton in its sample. CDR3 loop: CASSVAKAEYNEQFF. The CDR3 DNA follows: TGTGCCAGCAGCGTAGCAAAAGCGGAGTACAATGAGCAGTTCTTC. The chain joins TRBV9 to TRBJ2-1; TRBD2 might be the D (5 bases). The V gene lost 0 bases and the J gene lost 4 bases, with 11 bases spanning the gap. The germline CDR1 and CDR2 sequences are SGDLS and YYNGEE. The CDR3 sequence is 15 residues long. The variable domain in full, completed from reference TRBV9 and TRBJ2-1, reads DSGVTQTPKHLITATGQRVTLRCSPRSGDLSVYWYQQSLDQGLQFLIQYYNGEERAKGNILERFSAQQFPDLHSELNLSSLELGDSALYFCASSVAKAEYNEQFFGPGTRLTVL.

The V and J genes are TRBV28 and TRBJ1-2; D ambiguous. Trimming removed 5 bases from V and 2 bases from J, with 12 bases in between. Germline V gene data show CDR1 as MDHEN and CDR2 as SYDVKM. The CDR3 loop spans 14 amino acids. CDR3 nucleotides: TGTGCCAGCAGTGGGATCTGGGGAAACTATGGCTACACCTTC. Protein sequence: CASSGIWGNYGYTF.